The clone carrying this TCR beta chain was detected ten times or more. Time point denoted: newly diagnosed GD, antithyroid drugs for less than 3 months. The TCR library was prepared using RNA isolated from PBMCs. EDTA tubes held roughly 9 milliliters of peripheral blood from each patient. This CDR3 comprises 17 residues. Germline CDR1 reads MDHEN; CDR2 reads SYDVKM. V lost 8 bases to trimming and J lost 2 bases; unmatched junction nucleotides: 15. The data are from a study of regulatory T cells in long-lasting Graves disease. Building of the TCR beta libraries involved iRepertoire HTBI primers and Arm-PCR of CDR3 regions. In TCRdb, the multiplex PCR reads were re-called with MiXCR into one record per CDR3 protein. The sample lists 500,000 or so distinct CDR3 sequences, 14% occurring once. These data were also reused for a study on T cells in Graves' hyperthyroidism and ophthalmopathy. That report notes: Patients between 18 and 65 years old had hyperthyroidism, newly diagnosed and lasting under 2 months. Lactation, pregnancy, other autoimmune disease or uncontrolled infection excluded patients.

The sequencing used peripheral blood mononuclear cells (PBMCs), collected at new diagnosis, from a patient treated with antithyroid drugs. The chain combines TRBV28 with TRBJ2-3; TRBD1 agrees at 8 bases. The TCR originated in a woman between 50 and 59 years old with Graves disease. The DNA of the CDR3 is TGTGCCAGCCCCCCCCCCGGACAGGGATGGACCACAGATACGCAGTATTTT. Amino acids: CASPPPGQGWTTDTQYF.